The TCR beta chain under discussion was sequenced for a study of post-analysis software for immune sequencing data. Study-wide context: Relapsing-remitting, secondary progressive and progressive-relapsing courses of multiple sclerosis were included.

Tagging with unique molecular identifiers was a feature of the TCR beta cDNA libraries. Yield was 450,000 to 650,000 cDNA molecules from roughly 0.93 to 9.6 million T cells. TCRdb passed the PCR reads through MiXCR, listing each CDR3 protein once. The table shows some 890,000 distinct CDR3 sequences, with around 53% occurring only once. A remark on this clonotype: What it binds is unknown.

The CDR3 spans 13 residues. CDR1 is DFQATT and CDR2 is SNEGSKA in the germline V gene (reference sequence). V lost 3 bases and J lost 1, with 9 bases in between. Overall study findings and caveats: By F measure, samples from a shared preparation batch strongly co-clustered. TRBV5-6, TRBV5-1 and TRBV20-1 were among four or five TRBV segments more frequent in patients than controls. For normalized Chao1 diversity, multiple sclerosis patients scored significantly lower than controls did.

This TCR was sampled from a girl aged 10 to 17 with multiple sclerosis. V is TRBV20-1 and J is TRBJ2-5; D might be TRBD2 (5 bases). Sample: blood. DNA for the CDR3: TGCAGTGCTAGGAGGACTGCCCAAGAGACCCAGTACTTC. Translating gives CSARRTAQETQYF.